This TCR beta chain was obtained from a study of molecular identifiers for immune sequencing clone quantification. This CDR3 has 13 amino acids. The V end lost 6 bases, the J end lost 4 bases, and 12 bases lay between the germline ends. TCRdb independently ran MiXCR on the PCR reads; one entry per CDR3 protein. The table has about 40,000 distinct CDR3 sequences, 15% to 20% seen once; the top ten hold about 6.6%. This clonotype occurred many times. The rearrangement joins TRBV12-3 or TRBV12-4 to TRBJ1-2; possible D gene TRBD1, 5 bases. Sequenced sample: naive CD8+ T cells from blood, with Jurkat cell RNA spiked in. Subset indicated: FACS-sorted CD8+CD4-CCR7+CD45RA+ naive T cells. The receptor was derived from a human donor in good health. Some libraries in this study had Jurkat cell RNA spiked in. CDR3: CASSSLGGYGYTF. CDR3 in DNA: TGTGCCAGCAGCTCCTTGGGGGGCTATGGCTACACCTTC.